Listed here are 2 T cell receptor beta chains from one sample, sequenced in a study of radiation and T cells in renal cell carcinoma (dated by TCRdb to 2018 to 2020). The sample's time point label is to be understood as: blood 2 weeks post-SBRT. The sample's treatment or condition, from its label and the paper: 15 Gy SBRT to primary tumor, nephrectomy 4 weeks later. The library was produced with the immunoSEQ multiplex PCR assay. TCRdb re-hosts the immuneACCESS table, in-frame sequences only. Its copies lack some clones; in the studies checked, an unresolved V gene accounts for under half of them, and the cause for the rest is not known. Here the sample has 45,000 to 55,000 clones; approximately 80% occur a single time. Roughly 30% of the sample lies in the top ten. This material consisted of blood, taken from a patient whose treatment included radiotherapy and nephrectomy. These receptor sequences come from a woman in her 70s with renal cell carcinoma.

The chain links TRBV4-1 to TRBJ2-4; D is undetermined. CDR3 length: 17 residues. Trimming removed 0 bases at V and 1 base at J, with 13 bases between. CDR1 and CDR2 (germline): MGHRA, YSYEKL. CDR3 protein: CASSQEAETLAKNIQYF. The CDR3 DNA reads TGCGCCAGCAGCCAAGAAGCTGAGACATTGGCCAAAAACATTCAGTACTTC.

The gene calls are TRBV10-3 and TRBJ2-3, with D possibly matching TRBD2 (5 bases). The CDR3 runs to 13 residues. Germline values: CDR1 ENHRY, CDR2 SYGVKD. V shed 9 bases and J shed 2 bases, with 12 bases lying between them. CDR3 DNA: TGTGCCATTTTAGCGAGAAACACAGATACGCAGTATTTT. Its protein is CAILARNTDTQYF.